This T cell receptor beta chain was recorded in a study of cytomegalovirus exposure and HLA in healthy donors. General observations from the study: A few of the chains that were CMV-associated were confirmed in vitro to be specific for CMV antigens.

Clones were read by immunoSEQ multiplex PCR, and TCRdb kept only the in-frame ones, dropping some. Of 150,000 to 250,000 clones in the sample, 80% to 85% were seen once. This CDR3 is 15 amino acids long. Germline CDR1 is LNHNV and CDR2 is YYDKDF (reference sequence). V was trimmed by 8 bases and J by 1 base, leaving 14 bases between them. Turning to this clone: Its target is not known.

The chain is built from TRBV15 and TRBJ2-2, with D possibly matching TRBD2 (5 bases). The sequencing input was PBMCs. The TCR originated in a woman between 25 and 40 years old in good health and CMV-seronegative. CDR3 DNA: TGTGCCACCGGCCCTAGCAATTTGAACACCGGGGAGCTGTTTTTT. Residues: CATGPSNLNTGELFF.